These 8 T cell receptor beta chains came from one sample sequenced in a study of shared clonotypes between healthy human individuals. Terminally differentiated effector memory CD45RA+ cells were excluded from the naive CD8 cells, which were CD45RO-negative and positively selected for CCR7. The data were produced by immunoSEQ multiplex PCR, yet TCRdb's version contains in-frame clones alone and is incomplete. The data show about 1,800,000 clones, about 94% seen once. The sample comprised naive CD8+ T cells sorted from blood. Every receptor here comes from a man younger than 35 in good health.

This rearrangement joins TRBV7-8 to TRBJ2-1, with 8 bases that match TRBD2. The CDR3 has 15 amino acids. The germline gives CDR1 SGHVS, CDR2 FQNEAQ. J gave up 5 bases and V 5 bases, and 8 bases lay outside the gene matches. CDR3 protein: CASSLLTSEDNEQFF. In DNA form, the CDR3 reads TGTGCCAGCAGCCTCTTGACTAGCGAAGACAATGAGCAGTTCTTC.

V is TRBV5-1 and J is TRBJ2-7; a weak D match, TRBD2 (6 bases). CDR1 and CDR2 (germline): SGHRS, YFSETQ. The CDR3 extends over 15 amino acids. The V gene lost 4 bases and the J gene lost 3 bases, with 17 bases spanning the gap. The CDR3 DNA reads as TGCGCCAGCAGCCTCTCTCCCGGGGGTAACTACGAGCAGTACTTC. Translating it yields CASSLSPGGNYEQYF.

The chain is built from TRBV19 and TRBJ1-5; the D gene is possibly TRBD1 (6 bases). CDR3 length: 15 residues. V was cut by 0 bases and J by 4 bases, with 10 bases left in between. The germline V gene has CDR1 LNHDA and CDR2 SQIVND (reference sequence). CDR3 bases: TGTGCCAGTAGTATAGACCACAGGGAAAATCAGCCCCAGCATTTT. Encoded protein: CASSIDHRENQPQHF.

This sequence joins TRBV27 and TRBJ1-2; 7 nucleotides line up with TRBD1. CDR1 and CDR2 from the germline V gene are MNHEY and SMNVEV (reference sequence). The trim removed 5 bases at V and 8 bases at J, leaving 8 bases unmatched. The CDR3 is 13 amino acids. The CDR3 nucleotides are TGTGCCAGCAGTAACAGACAGGGTCAGGGCTACACCTTC. Protein product: CASSNRQGQGYTF.

V usage is TRBV7-9 and J usage is TRBJ2-7; D is uncertain. V was pared by 4 bases and J by 9 bases, with 10 bases between. This CDR3 is built from 11 residues. Germline V gene lookup returns CDR1 SEHNR and CDR2 FQNEAQ (reference sequence). The CDR3 bases are TGTGCCAGCAGCTCGGTTACGGGGCAGTACTTC. Translating gives CASSSVTGQYF.

The V call is TRBV9, the J call TRBJ1-2; D is unresolved. The CDR3 length is 13 residues. Trimming stripped 4 bases from V and 7 bases from J, with 14 bases between. CDR1 SGDLS and CDR2 YYNGEE come from the germline V gene. Here the CDR3 DNA reads TGTGCCAGCAGCCTCGGGCCCCTCGGTGGCTACACCTTC. Protein sequence: CASSLGPLGGYTF.

This rearrangement joins TRBV4-1 to TRBJ1-1; D not certain. V lost 1 base to trimming and J lost 1 base, with 13 bases between them. Germline V gene data show CDR1 as MGHRA and CDR2 as YSYEKL. The CDR3 is 16 amino acids. CDR3 loop: CASSQGHRTGNTEAFF. DNA for the CDR3: TGCGCCAGCAGCCAAGGACATAGGACGGGGAACACTGAAGCTTTCTTT.

The J gene is TRBJ2-7, the V gene TRBV7-9; possibly TRBD2 for D (6 bases). CDR1 SEHNR and CDR2 FQNEAQ come from the germline V gene (reference sequence). This CDR3 has 13 amino acids. V was trimmed by 3 bases and J by 6 bases, leaving 12 bases between them. The CDR3 DNA follows: TGTGCCAGCAGCTTTAGTTCGGGGGTCGAGCAGTACTTC. Amino acids: CASSFSSGVEQYF.